What follows are 30 T cell receptor beta chains derived from one specimen sequenced in a study of T cells in localized non-small cell lung cancer. TCRdb keeps only in-frame clones here, not all; method: immunoSEQ multiplex PCR. The sample comprises approximately 41,000 clones, more than 85% of which are singletons, and 7% to 9% rests with the top ten. The sequenced sample was peripheral blood, obtained before any cancer treatment. The receptors derive from a woman aged 18 to 55 with stage III lung adenocarcinoma.

Only one count was recorded for this clone. The CDR3 coding sequence is TGTGCCACCAGCAGAGATTCAGAGACCCAGTACTTC. It encodes CATSRDSETQYF. The chain links TRBV15 to TRBJ2-5; D uncertain. The CDR3 extends over 12 amino acids. CDR1 is LNHNV and CDR2 is YYDKDF in the germline V gene (reference sequence). Trimming cost V 0 bases and J 4 bases, with 3 bases left between them.

V usage is TRBV30 and J usage is TRBJ2-1, with TRBD1 matching over 9 bases. CDR1 and CDR2 from the germline V gene are GTSNPN and SVGIG (reference sequence). The CDR3 is 13 residues long. Trimming at V came to 3 bases and at J to 5 bases, leaving 2 bases not matched to a gene. The CDR3 DNA reads TGTGCCTGGAGAAGGACAGGGGACAATGAGCAGTTCTTC. It translates to CAWRRTGDNEQFF.

The chain carries TRBV11-3 and TRBJ2-2, with D uncertain. The CDR3 runs to 13 residues. Germline lookup yields CDR1 SGHNT and CDR2 YENEEA. With 5 bases removed from V and 7 bases from J, the gap between germline ends came to 11 bases. For the CDR3, the DNA is TGTGCCAGCAGCCCCTCCGGAATCGGGGAGCTGTTTTTT. Translation gives CASSPSGIGELFF. Complete variable domain (other parts from reference TRBV11-3 and TRBJ2-2): EAGVVQSPRYKIIEKKQPVAFWCNPISGHNTLYWYLQNLGQGPELLIRYENEEAVDDSQLPKDRFSAERLKGVDSTLKIQPAELGDSAVYLCASSPSGIGELFFGEGSRLTVL.

The V call is TRBV11-2, the J call TRBJ2-4; 7 bases match TRBD1. From germline, CDR1 is SGHAT and CDR2 FQNNGV. The CDR3 is made up of 14 amino acids. Trimming took 6 bases from V and 6 from J; bases not matched to a gene: 8. The CDR3: CASRPGTELNIQYF. CDR3 nucleotides: TGTGCCAGCAGGCCCGGGACAGAGTTAAACATTCAGTACTTC.

This chain joins TRBV19 and TRBJ2-2, with 7 bases that match TRBD1. V gave up 6 bases and J gave up 2 bases; unmatched junction bases: 9. This CDR3 is built from 16 residues. Germline values: CDR1 LNHDA, CDR2 SQIVND (reference sequence). CDR3 protein: CASSTRGQLNTGELFF. CDR3 sequence (DNA): TGTGCCAGTAGCACACGGGGACAGCTTAACACCGGGGAGCTGTTTTTT.

The chain carries TRBV2 and TRBJ2-5; 15 nucleotides agree with TRBD2. V lost 9 bases, J lost 4 bases, and 6 bases stayed unmatched. The germline V gene encodes CDR1 SNHLY and CDR2 FYNNEI. The CDR3 is 15 residues long. CDR3 in DNA: TGTGCCAGGGGACTAGCGGGGGGTGGAGGAGAGACCCAGTACTTC. Its protein is CARGLAGGGGETQYF.

CDR3 DNA sequence: TGTGCCAGCAGCACCAGCCCTAGACAGGTCAATGGCGAAGGCTACACCTTC. Its translation: CASSTSPRQVNGEGYTF. The chain joins TRBV9 to TRBJ1-2; tentatively, D is TRBD1 (6 bases). The CDR3 loop spans 17 amino acids. CDR1 SGDLS and CDR2 YYNGEE come from the germline V gene. The ends were cut back, 4 bases at V and 8 bases at J, with 27 bases in the middle.

The gene calls are TRBV9 and TRBJ2-3; D is unresolved. The CDR3 length is 15 residues. V gave up 3 bases and J gave up 4 bases, with 15 bases separating them. The V gene's germline CDR1 is SGDLS and CDR2 YYNGEE. The CDR3 protein is CASSGRDVPPDTQYF. DNA for the CDR3: TGTGCCAGCAGCGGTAGAGACGTCCCCCCAGATACGCAGTATTTT.

The chain joins TRBV5-6 to TRBJ2-2; TRBD1 is a possible D gene (6 bases). Trimming removed 3 bases at V and 2 bases at J, with 8 bases between. Germline V CDR1 and CDR2: SGHDT, YYEEEE. CDR3 length: 14 residues. The CDR3 bases are TGTGCCAGCAGCTGGGACATAAACACCGGGGAGCTGTTTTTT. Residues: CASSWDINTGELFF.

The chain is built from TRBV6-5 and TRBJ2-2; D is perhaps TRBD1 or TRBD2 (5 bases each). Germline CDR1 is MNHEY and CDR2 is SVGAGI. The CDR3 runs 16 residues. Trimming took off 4 bases at V and 5 bases at J, with 17 bases between the two ends. Written as DNA, the CDR3 is TGTGCCAGCAGTTCCAGGCCGGGACGCCCGACCGGGGAGCTGTTTTTT. Protein sequence: CASSSRPGRPTGELFF.

This clone was detected a few times. The CDR3 bases are TGTGCCAGCAGTTTACGGGGGGCCACCCGAAAACGAGTGTACTTC. It is translated as CASSLRGATRKRVYF. The rearrangement links TRBV28 to TRBJ2-7, with D perhaps matching TRBD2 (7 bases). Trimming took 2 bases from V and 12 from J, leaving 23 bases between them. CDR3 length equals 15 residues. The germline V gene encodes CDR1 MDHEN and CDR2 SYDVKM. Complete variable domain (other parts from reference TRBV28 and TRBJ2-7): DVKVTQSSRYLVKRTGEKVFLECVQDMDHENMFWYRQDPGLGLRLIYFSYDVKMKEKGDIPEGYSVSREKKERFSLILESASTNQTSMYLCASSLRGATRKRVYFGPGTRLTVT.

The chain has TRBV4-2 and TRBJ1-3, with D possibly matching TRBD1 (5 bases). The germline V and J ends were trimmed by 4 bases and 0 bases, with 13 bases remaining between them. Germline V gene data show CDR1 as LGHNA and CDR2 as YNFKEQ. This CDR3 contains 16 residues. CDR3 nucleotides: TGTGCCAGCAGCCCAGGGCAGGAAGACTCTGGAAACACCATATATTTT. Encoded protein: CASSPGQEDSGNTIYF.

This clone was seen just once. The V gene is TRBV5-6, the J gene TRBJ2-1; 9 nucleotides line up with TRBD2. Germline V gives CDR1 SGHDT, CDR2 YYEEEE. The CDR3 extends over 19 amino acids. J gave up 6 bases and V 1 base, and 17 bases lay outside the gene matches. The CDR3 protein is CASSLSQVLAGELVNEQFF. CDR3 sequence (DNA): TGTGCCAGCAGCTTGTCACAAGTCTTAGCGGGGGAGCTGGTCAATGAGCAGTTCTTC.

The rearrangement uses TRBV5-1 and TRBJ2-5; 10 bases are shared with TRBD1. The V and J ends lost 0 bases and 1 base, in that order; junction bases with no gene match: 6. This CDR3 has 17 residues. The germline CDR1 and CDR2 sequences are SGHRS and YFSETQ. The CDR3 DNA follows: TGCGCCAGCAGCTTGGCCCCGGGACAGGGGTCCCAAGAGACCCAGTACTTC. Its translation: CASSLAPGQGSQETQYF.

This clone was detected once. V gene TRBV30 combines with J gene TRBJ2-5; a weak D match, TRBD2 (7 bases). The V gene's germline CDR1 is GTSNPN and CDR2 SVGIG (reference sequence). Trimming removed 3 bases from V and 1 base from J, with 12 bases in between. The CDR3 has 14 residues. The CDR3 spells CAWSRGAGQETQYF. The CDR3 DNA sequence: TGTGCCTGGAGCCGGGGGGCAGGCCAAGAGACCCAGTACTTC.

The V and J genes are TRBV10-3 and TRBJ2-7, with TRBD1 as a possible D gene (5 bases). The germline CDR1 and CDR2 sequences are ENHRY and SYGVKD. The germline V and J ends were trimmed by 6 bases and 5 bases, with 8 bases remaining between them. This CDR3 contains 11 residues. The CDR3 sequence is CAISPGNEQYF. The CDR3 DNA follows: TGTGCCATCAGCCCAGGGAACGAGCAGTACTTC.

Here the CDR3 reads CASSPDAGTGNTIYF. CDR3 nucleotide sequence: TGTGCCAGCAGCCCAGATGCAGGGACTGGAAACACCATATATTTT. The chain employs TRBV7-2 and TRBJ1-3; D perhaps matches TRBD1 (5 bases). Germline loops: CDR1 SGHTA, CDR2 FQGNSA. The CDR3 runs 15 residues. V shed 5 bases and J shed 2 bases, with 13 bases lying between them.

The V gene is TRBV2, the J gene TRBJ1-1, with D unclear. V dropped 7 bases and J dropped 9 bases, with 15 bases sitting between them. The CDR3 contains 12 residues. CDR1 is SNHLY and CDR2 is FYNNEI in the germline V gene. The CDR3 reads CASTVDAAKAFF. Here the CDR3 DNA reads TGTGCCAGCACAGTTGACGCGGCGAAAGCTTTCTTT.

This chain joins TRBV5-1 and TRBJ2-1, with a possible D match to TRBD2 (5 bases). The CDR3 sequence is 15 residues long. V was trimmed by 4 bases and J by 6 bases, leaving 17 bases between them. The germline V gene has CDR1 SGHRS and CDR2 YFSETQ. CDR3 bases: TGCGCCAGCAGCCCCTTACCCTCGGGGTTCAATGAGCAGTTCTTC. Protein: CASSPLPSGFNEQFF.

This chain joins TRBV7-8 and TRBJ2-7; the D gene is possibly TRBD2 (5 bases). The CDR3 contains 13 residues. The germline V and J ends were trimmed by 0 bases and 3 bases, with 6 bases remaining between them. Germline CDR1 and CDR2: SGHVS and FQNEAQ. The CDR3 loop reads CASSLAGSYEQYF. The CDR3 DNA is TGTGCCAGCAGCTTAGCGGGGAGCTACGAGCAGTACTTC.

The chain employs TRBV6-5 and TRBJ2-7; 10 positions agree with TRBD1. This CDR3 is 13 amino acids long. Germline values: CDR1 MNHEY, CDR2 SVGAGI. The V gene end was trimmed by 6 bases and the J gene end by 5 bases; junction bases not matched to a gene: 4. CDR3 DNA sequence: TGTGCCAGCAGGCCCGGGACAGGGGACGAGCAGTACTTC. It yields the protein CASRPGTGDEQYF.

The J gene is TRBJ1-1, the V gene TRBV7-7, with D unresolved. The CDR3 is 13 amino acids. In germline, CDR1 is SSHAT, CDR2 FNYEAQ (reference sequence). V was shortened by 1 base and J by 5 bases, with 8 bases between the two germline ends. The CDR3 DNA sequence: TGTGCCAGCAGCTTAGACATGTGGACTGAAGCTTTCTTT. Protein sequence: CASSLDMWTEAFF.

This rearrangement joins TRBV4-1 to TRBJ1-1; TRBD1 agrees at 9 bases. Unmatched junction bases numbered 8, after V lost 5 bases and J lost 4 bases. In germline, CDR1 is MGHRA, CDR2 YSYEKL. CDR3 length: 15 residues. CDR3 nucleotide sequence: TGCGCCAGCAGCATCGGGACAGGGTTGGCCACTGAAGCTTTCTTT. It encodes CASSIGTGLATEAFF.

This chain joins TRBV9 and TRBJ2-7; weak D call: TRBD1 (5 bases). CDR1 is SGDLS and CDR2 is YYNGEE in the germline V gene. V shed 1 base and J shed 3 bases, with 8 bases lying between them. CDR3 size: 13 residues. The CDR3 is CASSVSQGYEQYF. CDR3 nucleotides: TGTGCCAGCAGCGTATCCCAGGGCTACGAGCAGTACTTC.

This clone was seen a single time. This chain joins TRBV6-5 and TRBJ2-5; D is uncertain. The germline gives CDR1 MNHEY, CDR2 SVGAGI. V lost 7 bases, J lost 3 bases, and 15 bases lay in between. The CDR3 is 14 residues long. The CDR3 reads CASTPPSGEETQYF. As DNA, the CDR3 is TGTGCCAGCACCCCCCCGTCAGGCGAAGAGACCCAGTACTTC.

The chain employs TRBV9 and TRBJ1-1; D might be TRBD1 (5 bases). This CDR3 is 14 amino acids long. Trimming removed 0 bases from V and 3 bases from J, with 9 bases in between. CDR1 and CDR2 (germline): SGDLS, YYNGEE. The chain's CDR3 is CASSVDGGYTEAFF. The DNA of the CDR3 is TGTGCCAGCAGCGTAGATGGGGGGTACACTGAAGCTTTCTTT.

The CDR3 DNA reads TGTGCCATCAGTGAGTCGATTACAGAGTACGGCACTGAAGCTTTCTTT. Its translation: CAISESITEYGTEAFF. This rearrangement joins TRBV10-3 to TRBJ1-1; D remains ambiguous. From germline, CDR1 is ENHRY and CDR2 SYGVKD. The V end was cut by 0 bases, the J end by 4 bases, with 15 bases between. The CDR3 covers 16 residues.

Comment on this clone: An end of the junction differs from the germline gene, which may be a read error. The rearrangement uses TRBV7-9 and TRBJ1-2; weak D call: TRBD1 (6 bases). The CDR3 is 16 residues long. Germline-derived CDR1 and CDR2 are SEHNR and FQNEAQ (reference sequence). CDR3 in amino acids: CASSVAAGVLGDGYTF. DNA of the CDR3: TGTGCCAGCAGCGTAGCTGCAGGGGTCTTAGGTGATGGCTACACCTTC.

The rearrangement joins TRBV6-1 to TRBJ2-6, with a possible D match to TRBD2 (5 bases). The germline V and J ends were trimmed by 8 bases and 0 bases, with 11 bases remaining between them. The CDR3 sequence is 15 residues long. CDR1 is MNHNS and CDR2 is SASEGT in the germline V gene. For the CDR3, the DNA is TGTGCCAGCGGTAGGGAGATCTCTGGGGCCAACGTCCTGACTTTC. Translated: CASGREISGANVLTF.

This clone showed up just once. The CDR3 coding sequence is TGTGCCAGCAGCCCCAGACAGGGGGGTGAATACACCTTC. Amino acid sequence: CASSPRQGGEYTF. The V and J genes are TRBV7-3 and TRBJ1-2; the match to TRBD1 covers 9 bases. Trimming removed 5 bases from V and 11 bases from J; junction bases left unmatched: 9. This CDR3 has 13 residues. Germline V gene sequence: CDR1 SGHTA, CDR2 FQGTGA.